This TCR beta chain was sequenced for a study of monozygotic twins with inflammatory bowel disease. A 2.5 ml blood sample was drawn per donor. CDR1 is SGHRS, CDR2 YFSETQ, per germline. The CDR3 has 14 residues. Regarding this clonotype: The antigen is not known.

Regarding the study as a whole: Distinguishing T cell subtypes was not possible. Some repertoire variability may stem from patients' differing immunosuppressive treatments.

TCRdb derives one entry per CDR3 protein from the 5' RACE reads, leaving out DNA. The ten top clones account for around 2.5%, within a sample of approximately 400,000 distinct CDR3 sequences. The gene calls are TRBV5-1 and TRBJ2-2; TCRdb proposes TRBD1, but this gene call is untestable without DNA. The sample comprised blood. This receptor was identified in a human donor with ulcerative colitis or Crohn's disease, or a healthy co-twin of an affected twin (not recorded which). The CDR3 reads CASSLEGATGELFF. Looking up the rest from reference TRBV5-1 and TRBJ2-2 gives the full variable domain: KAGVTQTPRYLIKTRGQQVTLSCSPISGHRSVSWYQQTPGQGLQFLFEYFSETQRNKGNFPGRFSGRQFSNSRSEMNVSTLELGDSALYLCASSLEGATGELFFGEGSRLTVL.